This TCR beta chain was recorded in a study of identical twins. Whole-study results and caveats: Twin sharing of out-of-frame TCR alpha was underestimated by models in monozygotic pairs. In zero-insertion analyses, partial confounding could arise from invariant MAIT and iNKT cells. These conclusions were based on statistical analysis (cross-sectional, not following the same donors).

Concerning this clonotype itself: Antigen unknown.

In TCRdb, the 5' RACE reads were re-called with MiXCR into one record per CDR3 protein. The sample includes 400,000 to 500,000 distinct CDR3 sequences, approximately 17% of them seen just once. The sequence was obtained from a man in his fifties in good health. The sequenced sample consisted of naive T cells sorted from blood.

As DNA, the CDR3 is TGTGCCAGCAGCCCTAGTCGGGACAGGGGCTATGAGCAGTTCTTC. Its protein product is CASSPSRDRGYEQFF. The V and J genes are TRBV5-6 and TRBJ2-1, with 10 bases aligning to TRBD1. The CDR3 contains 15 residues. Germline V gene data show CDR1 as SGHDT and CDR2 as YYEEEE. V shed 4 bases and J 8 bases; nucleotides not matched to a gene: 9.